The 20 T cell receptor beta chains presented below share a single source sample, sequenced in a study of blood T cell repertoires in COVID-19. Here immunoSEQ multiplex PCR was the method, and the copy in TCRdb shows in-frame clones only, minus some. Of approximately 200,000 clones detected, around nine tenths appear once; the ten largest clones hold approximately 6.2%. The source material was peripheral blood. The receptor source for this set is a man aged 60 to 75 who had recovered from COVID-19.

The chain employs TRBV10-1 and TRBJ2-7, with 7 bases lining up with TRBD2. CDR1 and CDR2 (germline): WNHNN, SYGVQD (reference sequence). Trimming took 6 bases from V and 6 from J; bases not matched to a gene: 11. This CDR3 is built from 14 residues. In DNA form, the CDR3 reads TGCGCCAGCAGAGCCGGGACTACCTCCAGCGAGCAGTACTTC. Amino acids: CASRAGTTSSEQYF.

This chain joins TRBV6-1 and TRBJ2-7, with 9 positions matching TRBD2. Trimming removed 1 base from V and 5 bases from J; junction bases left unmatched: 3. Germline lookup yields CDR1 MNHNS and CDR2 SASEGT. CDR3 length: 14 residues. CDR3 nucleotide sequence: TGTGCCAGCAGTGAAGGCGGGAGGGTACACGAGCAGTACTTC. It specifies CASSEGGRVHEQYF.

This chain connects TRBV23-1 to TRBJ1-1; 8 bases align to TRBD1. TRBV23-1 is an ORF; its function is uncertain. The CDR3 runs 14 residues. V trimming: 7 bases; J trimming: 3 bases; junction bases outside the gene matches: 7. Written as DNA, the CDR3 is TGCGCCAGCACGTCGCACAGGGGGTACACTGAAGCTTTCTTT. The encoded protein is CASTSHRGYTEAFF.

This clone was seen a handful of times. The chain recombines TRBV20-1 with TRBJ1-4, with 8 bases lining up with TRBD1. Unmatched junction bases numbered 13, after V lost 3 bases and J lost 4 bases. The length of the CDR3 is 17 residues. The germline CDR1 and CDR2 sequences are DFQATT and SNEGSKA (reference sequence). The CDR3 loop is CSASGTFQGAGNEKLFF. The CDR3 DNA sequence: TGCAGTGCTAGTGGGACATTTCAGGGGGCTGGTAATGAAAAACTGTTTTTT.

The chain links TRBV19 to TRBJ1-1; 11 bases match TRBD1. The germline gives CDR1 LNHDA, CDR2 SQIVND (reference sequence). This CDR3 spans 16 amino acids. The J segment lost 5 bases and the V segment lost 3 bases, leaving 8 bases of the junction unmatched. CDR3 sequence reads: CASSMAGTGGRTEAFF. CDR3 DNA: TGTGCCAGTAGTATGGCCGGGACAGGGGGGAGGACTGAAGCTTTCTTT.

The V and J genes are TRBV20-1 and TRBJ2-7; 7 nucleotides agree with TRBD1. Germline trimming cut 5 bases from V and 3 bases from J; bases unmatched to any gene: 4. CDR1 is DFQATT, CDR2 SNEGSKA, per germline (reference sequence). This CDR3 comprises 12 residues. The CDR3 DNA follows: TGCAGTGCTTGTGACAGGGTCTACGAGCAGTACTTC. Encoded protein: CSACDRVYEQYF.

This chain links TRBV19 with TRBJ1-2; TRBD1 might be the D (6 bases). V gave up 6 bases and J gave up 4 bases, with 18 bases separating them. CDR1 is LNHDA, CDR2 SQIVND, per germline (reference sequence). This CDR3 is 15 amino acids long. CDR3 in amino acids: CASRDHVTGTYGYTF. The CDR3, as DNA: TGTGCCAGTAGGGACCATGTTACAGGGACCTATGGCTACACCTTC.

This chain uses TRBV6-5 with TRBJ1-1, with D unclear. V gave up 2 bases and J gave up 1 base, with 11 bases separating them. Germline-derived CDR1 and CDR2 are MNHEY and SVGAGI. The CDR3 consists of 15 residues. The CDR3 DNA reads as TGTGCCAGCAGTTACGGCAGGCCGACGAACACTGAAGCTTTCTTT. The encoded protein is CASSYGRPTNTEAFF.

V and J are TRBV30 and TRBJ1-2, with D hard to call. Trimming took off 5 bases at V and 0 bases at J, with 16 bases between the two ends. CDR1 and CDR2 from the germline V gene are GTSNPN and SVGIG (reference sequence). The CDR3 sequence is 15 residues long. The DNA for the CDR3 is TGTGCCTGGGCGGGAGCGGCTAGGACTAACTATGGCTACACCTTC. It specifies CAWAGAARTNYGYTF.

The chain is built from TRBV7-3 and TRBJ1-2; 9 positions match TRBD1. The germline V gene has CDR1 SGHTA and CDR2 FQGTGA. Unmatched junction bases numbered 15, after V lost 5 bases and J lost 8 bases. The CDR3 is 16 residues long. DNA for the CDR3: TGTGCCAGCAGCCCGAGCTCCTGGACAGGGGAATCGGGCTACACCTTC. This codes for CASSPSSWTGESGYTF. Drawing the rest from reference TRBV7-3 and TRBJ1-2, the complete variable domain is GAGVSQTPSNKVTEKGKYVELRCDPISGHTALYWYRQSLGQGPEFLIYFQGTGAADDSGLPNDRFFAVRPEGSVSTLKIQRTERGDSAVYLCASSPSSWTGESGYTFGSGTRLTVV.

DNA for the CDR3: TGTGCCAGCAGCTTGGGAGGGACAGGGGAGGGTCAGCCCCAGCATTTT. Translating it yields CASSLGGTGEGQPQHF. The rearrangement uses TRBV7-8 and TRBJ1-5, with 10 positions matching TRBD1. CDR1 and CDR2 from the germline V gene are SGHVS and FQNEAQ. The V and J ends lost 3 bases and 6 bases, in that order; junction bases with no gene match: 8. CDR3 length equals 16 residues.

The chain carries TRBV6-5 and TRBJ2-3; D might be TRBD1 (6 bases). Germline V gene data show CDR1 as MNHEY and CDR2 as SVGAGI. V lost 5 bases and J lost 2, with 11 bases in between. CDR3 length: 14 amino acids. The CDR3 sequence: CASSPGTSTDTQYF. The CDR3 DNA reads as TGTGCCAGCAGTCCCGGGACATCCACAGATACGCAGTATTTT.

This clone appeared a single time. V and J are TRBV9 and TRBJ1-2, with TRBD1 identical over 8 bases. Germline assignment: CDR1 SGDLS and CDR2 YYNGEE. V trimming: 5 bases; J trimming: 4 bases; junction bases outside the gene matches: 4. The CDR3 is 13 amino acids. The CDR3 region has the DNA TGTGCCAGCAGGGGGACAGGACCCTATGGCTACACCTTC. Translating gives CASRGTGPYGYTF.

The chain combines TRBV7-3 with TRBJ2-1; 12 bases agree with TRBD2. This CDR3 spans 15 amino acids. Per germline, CDR1 SGHTA and CDR2 FQGTGA. The trim removed 3 bases at V and 8 bases at J, leaving 5 bases unmatched. This CDR3 reads CASSFLAGGPDEQFF. The DNA of the CDR3 is TGTGCCAGCAGCTTCCTAGCGGGAGGGCCCGATGAGCAGTTCTTC.

Only one count was recorded for this clone. The rearrangement links TRBV12-3 or TRBV12-4 to TRBJ2-7; a weak D match, TRBD1 (6 bases). The CDR3 sequence is 13 residues long. V dropped 5 bases and J dropped 4 bases, with 12 bases sitting between them. The CDR3: CASSRAGAYEQYF. For the CDR3, the DNA is TGTGCCAGCAGTAGGGCAGGGGCGTACGAGCAGTACTTC.

This clone appeared a single time. The chain has TRBV28 and TRBJ2-5, with 13 bases fitting TRBD2. CDR1 and CDR2 (germline): MDHEN, SYDVKM. The CDR3 runs 15 residues. J was trimmed by 5 bases and V by 5 bases; bases with no gene match: 5. CDR3 amino acids: CASSTSGRALETQYF. The CDR3 nucleotides are TGTGCCAGCAGTACTAGCGGGAGGGCCCTGGAGACCCAGTACTTC.

In the case of this clone: Distinct nucleotide sequences in the sample also encode this CDR3. CDR3 in amino acids: CASSSRGQGSYNSPLHF. In nucleotides, the CDR3 is TGTGCCAGCAGTTCCCGGGGACAGGGATCCTATAATTCACCCCTCCACTTT. The chain couples TRBV6-2 or TRBV6-3 to TRBJ1-6, with 9 bases aligning to TRBD1. CDR3 length: 17 residues. Germline-derived CDR1 and CDR2 are MNHEY and SVGEGT. Trimming removed 4 bases from V and 1 base from J; junction bases left unmatched: 5.

This clone was recorded a few times. The chain combines TRBV3-1 (or the pseudogene TRBV3-2) with TRBJ2-7; the match to TRBD2 covers 7 bases. The V gene end was trimmed by 4 bases and the J gene end by 3 bases; junction bases not matched to a gene: 3. CDR1 and CDR2 from the germline V gene are LGHDT and YNNKEL (reference sequence). This CDR3 region has 13 residues. This chain's CDR3 is CASSRGGFYEQYF. Written as DNA, the CDR3 is TGTGCCAGCAGCCGGGGAGGGTTCTACGAGCAGTACTTC.

The rearrangement links TRBV6-1 to TRBJ2-1, with 14 bases aligning to TRBD2. CDR1 is MNHNS, CDR2 SASEGT, per germline. J was trimmed by 9 bases and V by 4 bases; bases with no gene match: 8. CDR3 length: 16 amino acids. The CDR3: CASSAPGLAGAGEQFF. In DNA, the CDR3 is TGTGCCAGCAGTGCGCCGGGACTAGCGGGAGCGGGTGAGCAGTTCTTC.

The chain links TRBV19 to TRBJ1-2, with D uncertain. The CDR3 covers 12 residues. CDR1 is LNHDA, CDR2 SQIVND, per germline (reference sequence). Trimming removed 5 bases at V and 3 bases at J, with 7 bases between. CDR3 residues: CASSPGDYGYTF. The CDR3 DNA reads as TGTGCCAGTAGTCCCGGGGACTATGGCTACACCTTC.